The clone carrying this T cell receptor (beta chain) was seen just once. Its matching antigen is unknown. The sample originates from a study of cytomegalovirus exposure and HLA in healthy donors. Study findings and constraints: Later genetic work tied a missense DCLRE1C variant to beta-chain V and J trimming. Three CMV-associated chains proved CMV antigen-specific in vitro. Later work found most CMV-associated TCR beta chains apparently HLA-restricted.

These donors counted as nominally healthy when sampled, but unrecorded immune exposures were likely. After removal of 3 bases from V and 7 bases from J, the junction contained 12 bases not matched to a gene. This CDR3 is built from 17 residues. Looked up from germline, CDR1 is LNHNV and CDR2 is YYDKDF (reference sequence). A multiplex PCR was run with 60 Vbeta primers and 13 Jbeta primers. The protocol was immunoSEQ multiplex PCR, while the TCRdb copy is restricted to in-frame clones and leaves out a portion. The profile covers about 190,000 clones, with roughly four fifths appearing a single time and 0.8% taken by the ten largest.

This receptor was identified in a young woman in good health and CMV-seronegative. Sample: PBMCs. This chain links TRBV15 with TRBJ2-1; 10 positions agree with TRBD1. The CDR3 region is CATSSLEPGQGSNEQFF. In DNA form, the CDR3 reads TGTGCCACCAGCAGTCTCGAACCGGGACAGGGGAGTAATGAGCAGTTCTTC.